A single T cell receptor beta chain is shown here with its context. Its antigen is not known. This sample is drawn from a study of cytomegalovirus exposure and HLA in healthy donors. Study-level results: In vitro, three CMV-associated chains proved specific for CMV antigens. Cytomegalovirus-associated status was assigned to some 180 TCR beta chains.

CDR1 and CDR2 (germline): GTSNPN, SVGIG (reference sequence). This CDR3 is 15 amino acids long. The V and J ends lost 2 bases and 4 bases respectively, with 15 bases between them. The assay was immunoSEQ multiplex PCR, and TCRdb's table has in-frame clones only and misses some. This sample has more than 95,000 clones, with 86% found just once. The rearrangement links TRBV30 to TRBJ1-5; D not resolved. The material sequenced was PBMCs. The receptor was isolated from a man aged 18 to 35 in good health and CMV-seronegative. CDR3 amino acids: CAWSTEGRWNQPQHF. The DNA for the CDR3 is TGTGCCTGGAGTACCGAGGGCAGATGGAATCAGCCCCAGCATTTT.